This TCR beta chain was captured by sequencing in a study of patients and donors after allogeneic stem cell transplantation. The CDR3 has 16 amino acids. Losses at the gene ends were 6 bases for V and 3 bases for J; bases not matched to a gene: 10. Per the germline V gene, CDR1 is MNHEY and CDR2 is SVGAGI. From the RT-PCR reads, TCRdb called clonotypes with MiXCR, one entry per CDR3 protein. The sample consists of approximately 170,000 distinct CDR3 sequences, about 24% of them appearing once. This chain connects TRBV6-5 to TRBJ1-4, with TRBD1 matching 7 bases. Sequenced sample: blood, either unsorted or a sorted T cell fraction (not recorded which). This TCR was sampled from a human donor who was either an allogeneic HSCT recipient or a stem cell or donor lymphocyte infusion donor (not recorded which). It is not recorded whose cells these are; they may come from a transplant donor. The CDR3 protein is CASSPGTAHSNEKLFF. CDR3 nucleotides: TGTGCCAGCAGCCCCGGGACAGCCCATTCTAATGAAAAACTGTTTTTT.